Below are 4 T cell receptor beta chains sequenced from a single sample in a study of T cell responses to AZD1222 COVID-19 vaccine. The data were produced by immunoSEQ multiplex PCR, yet TCRdb's version contains in-frame clones alone and is incomplete. The sample holds 80,000 or so clones, about 87% seen once. Sequencing was performed on peripheral blood, taken on day 0 of AZD1222 vaccination. The receptors derive from an adult in good health.

The CDR3 nucleotides are TGTGCCAGCAGTTCCGGTTGGACTGAAGCTTTCTTT. Translated, it gives CASSSGWTEAFF. This chain uses TRBV6-5 with TRBJ1-1; the D is unclear. The CDR3 has 12 residues. Trimming took off 4 bases at V and 5 bases at J, with 8 bases between the two ends. Germline CDR1 reads MNHEY; CDR2 reads SVGAGI.

The chain recombines TRBV28 with TRBJ1-2; the D gene is possibly TRBD1 (6 bases). In germline, CDR1 is MDHEN, CDR2 SYDVKM. The CDR3 totals 15 residues. The V gene lost 3 bases and the J gene lost 4 bases, with 15 bases spanning the gap. The CDR3 spells CASSLVRTETYGYTF. CDR3 nucleotides: TGTGCCAGCAGTTTGGTCCGGACAGAAACCTATGGCTACACCTTC.

The chain joins TRBV3-1 (or the pseudogene TRBV3-2) to TRBJ1-2; D might be TRBD1 (5 bases). This CDR3 has 16 residues. CDR1 is LGHDT, CDR2 YNNKEL, per germline (reference sequence). Trimming shortened V by 4 bases and J by 2 bases, and 17 bases separated the two germline ends. CDR3 amino acids: CASSPGRGIRNYGYTF. DNA of the CDR3: TGTGCCAGCAGCCCAGGGCGGGGAATTCGGAACTATGGCTACACCTTC.

The chain recombines TRBV9 with TRBJ2-7; D may match TRBD1 or TRBD2 (6 bases each). CDR3 length equals 14 residues. In germline, CDR1 is SGDLS, CDR2 YYNGEE. Trimming removed 0 bases from V and 6 bases from J, with 13 bases in between. The DNA of the CDR3 is TGTGCCAGCAGCGTAGTTGGGGGGCAGGGCGAGCAGTACTTC. This gives the protein CASSVVGGQGEQYF.